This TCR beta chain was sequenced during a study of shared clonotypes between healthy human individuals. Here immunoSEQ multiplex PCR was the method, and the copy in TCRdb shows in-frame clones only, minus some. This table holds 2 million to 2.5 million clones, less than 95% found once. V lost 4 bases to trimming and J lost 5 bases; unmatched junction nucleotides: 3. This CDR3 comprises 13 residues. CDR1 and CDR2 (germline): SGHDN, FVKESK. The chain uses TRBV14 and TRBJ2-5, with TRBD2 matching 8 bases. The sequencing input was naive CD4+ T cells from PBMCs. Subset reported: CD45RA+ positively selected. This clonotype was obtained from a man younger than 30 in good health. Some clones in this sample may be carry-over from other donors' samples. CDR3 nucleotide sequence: TGTGCCAGCAGCCCGGGACTAGAGGAGACCCAGTACTTC. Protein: CASSPGLEETQYF.